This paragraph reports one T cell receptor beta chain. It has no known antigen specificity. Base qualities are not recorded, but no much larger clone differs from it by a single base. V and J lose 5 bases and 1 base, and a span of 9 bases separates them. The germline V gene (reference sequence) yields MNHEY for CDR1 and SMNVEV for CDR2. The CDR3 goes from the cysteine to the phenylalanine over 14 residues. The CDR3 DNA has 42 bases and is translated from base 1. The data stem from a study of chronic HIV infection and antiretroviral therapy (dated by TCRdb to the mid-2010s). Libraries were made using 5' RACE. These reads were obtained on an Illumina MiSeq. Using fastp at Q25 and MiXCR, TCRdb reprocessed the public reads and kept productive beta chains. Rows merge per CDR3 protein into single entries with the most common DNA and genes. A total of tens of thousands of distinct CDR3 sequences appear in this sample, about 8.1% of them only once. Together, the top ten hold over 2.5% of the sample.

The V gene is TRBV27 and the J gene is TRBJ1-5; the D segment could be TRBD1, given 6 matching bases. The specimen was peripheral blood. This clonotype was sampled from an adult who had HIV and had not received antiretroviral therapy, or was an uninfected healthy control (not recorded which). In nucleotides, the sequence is TGTGCCAGCAGTGTACAGGGCAGCAATCAGCCCCAGCATTTT. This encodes CASSVQGSNQPQHF.